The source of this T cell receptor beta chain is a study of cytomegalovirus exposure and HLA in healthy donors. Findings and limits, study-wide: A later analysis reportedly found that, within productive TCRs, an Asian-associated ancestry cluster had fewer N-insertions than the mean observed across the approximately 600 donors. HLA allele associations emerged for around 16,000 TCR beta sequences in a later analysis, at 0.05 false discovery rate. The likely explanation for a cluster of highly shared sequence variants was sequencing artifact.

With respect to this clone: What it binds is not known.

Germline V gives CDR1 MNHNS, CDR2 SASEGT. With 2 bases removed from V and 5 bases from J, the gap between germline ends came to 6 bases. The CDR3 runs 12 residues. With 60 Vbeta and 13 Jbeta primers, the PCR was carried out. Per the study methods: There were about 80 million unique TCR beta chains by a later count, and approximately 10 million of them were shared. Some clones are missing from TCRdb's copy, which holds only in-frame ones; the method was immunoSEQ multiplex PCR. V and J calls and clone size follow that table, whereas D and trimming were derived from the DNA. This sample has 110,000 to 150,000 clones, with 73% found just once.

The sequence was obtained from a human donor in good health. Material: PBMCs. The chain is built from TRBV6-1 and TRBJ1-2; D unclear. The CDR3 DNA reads TGTGCCAGCAGTGAACCGAGGTATGGCTACACCTTC. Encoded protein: CASSEPRYGYTF.